The rows below give T cell receptor beta chains drawn from one sample of a study of blood T cell repertoires in COVID-19. Sequenced by immunoSEQ multiplex PCR; TCRdb stores in-frame clones only, minus some. The sample has approximately 300,000 clones, under 95% seen once; the top ten hold around 18%. Sample: PBMCs or T cells enriched from blood (not recorded which). Source of these receptors: a woman between 25 and 40 years old who had recovered from COVID-19. The CDR3 runs from the conserved cysteine through the conserved F or W. A D gene is named only where the DNA matches it firmly. Some rows mark clone size as missing; the rest say once, few, many or name a class of expanded clone.

J gene: TRBJ2-1; clone size: .; V gene: TRBV29-1; D gene: TRBD2; CDR3 protein: CRRWMLAGGPHEQFF; CDR3 DNA: TGCAGACGTTGGATGCTAGCGGGAGGGCCCCATGAGCAGTTCTTC
J gene: TRBJ2-7; clone size: .; V gene: TRBV5-6; D gene: TRBD1; CDR3 protein: CASSLVQGMASYEQYF; CDR3 DNA: TGTGCCAGCAGCTTGGTACAGGGGATGGCCTCCTACGAGCAGTACTTC
J gene: TRBJ1-5; clone size: .; V gene: TRBV7-2; D gene: .; CDR3 protein: CASSSDPGWPQHF; CDR3 DNA: TGTGCCAGCAGCTCGGACCCGGGGTGGCCCCAGCATTTT
J gene: TRBJ1-6; clone size: .; V gene: TRBV7-9; D gene: TRBD1; CDR3 protein: CASSQQGKNSPLHF; CDR3 DNA: TGTGCCAGCAGCCAACAGGGGAAGAATTCACCCCTCCACTTT
J gene: TRBJ2-7; clone size: .; V gene: TRBV13; D gene: TRBD1; CDR3 protein: CASSLSLLTGSSYEQYF; CDR3 DNA: TGTGCCAGCAGCTTGTCCCTCCTGACAGGGTCCTCGTACGAGCAGTACTTC
J gene: TRBJ1-1; clone size: .; V gene: TRBV28; D gene: .; CDR3 protein: CASIDPGANTEAFF; CDR3 DNA: TGTGCCAGCATCGACCCCGGAGCGAACACTGAAGCTTTCTTT
J gene: TRBJ1-2; clone size: .; V gene: TRBV18; D gene: .; CDR3 protein: CASSPTTDSNYGYTF; CDR3 DNA: TGTGCCAGCTCACCAACGACAGACTCCAACTATGGCTACACCTTC
J gene: TRBJ2-1; clone size: .; V gene: TRBV18; D gene: .; CDR3 protein: CASSPRKGFRGDEQFF; CDR3 DNA: TGTGCCAGCTCACCACGTAAGGGGTTTAGGGGCGATGAGCAGTTCTTC
J gene: TRBJ2-7; clone size: .; V gene: TRBV3-1/TRBV3-2; D gene: TRBD1; CDR3 protein: CASSQERQGAYEQYF; CDR3 DNA: TGTGCCAGCAGCCAAGAAAGACAGGGGGCCTACGAGCAGTACTTC
J gene: TRBJ1-5; clone size: .; V gene: TRBV28; D gene: .; CDR3 protein: CASSPMTSPRQPQHF; CDR3 DNA: TGTGCCAGCAGTCCCATGACCTCCCCCAGGCAGCCCCAGCATTTT
J gene: TRBJ1-5; clone size: .; V gene: TRBV23-1; D gene: .; CDR3 protein: CASSRGLGNQPQHF; CDR3 DNA: TGCGCCAGCTCACGGGGGTTGGGCAATCAGCCCCAGCATTTT
J gene: TRBJ1-1; clone size: .; V gene: TRBV5-1; D gene: TRBD1; CDR3 protein: CASSPDRGRNTEAFF; CDR3 DNA: TGCGCCAGCAGCCCCGACAGGGGGAGGAACACTGAAGCTTTCTTT
J gene: TRBJ2-7; clone size: .; V gene: TRBV27; D gene: .; CDR3 protein: CASSWGTSSYEQYF; CDR3 DNA: TGTGCCAGCAGTTGGGGTACTAGCTCCTACGAGCAGTACTTC
J gene: TRBJ2-1; clone size: .; V gene: TRBV28; D gene: TRBD2; CDR3 protein: CASSRPGLAANEQFF; CDR3 DNA: TGTGCCAGCAGCCGACCGGGACTAGCGGCAAATGAGCAGTTCTTC
J gene: TRBJ1-1; clone size: .; V gene: TRBV27; D gene: TRBD1; CDR3 protein: CATKQGHTEAFF; CDR3 DNA: TGTGCCACCAAACAGGGGCACACTGAAGCTTTCTTT
J gene: TRBJ2-1; clone size: .; V gene: TRBV14; D gene: TRBD1; CDR3 protein: CASSPKTGTGLNNEQFF; CDR3 DNA: TGTGCCAGCAGCCCAAAAACCGGGACAGGGCTAAACAATGAGCAGTTCTTC
J gene: TRBJ2-5; clone size: .; V gene: TRBV15; D gene: TRBD1; CDR3 protein: CATSQGTAQETQYF; CDR3 DNA: TGTGCCACCAGCCAGGGGACAGCTCAAGAGACCCAGTACTTC
J gene: TRBJ2-3; clone size: .; V gene: TRBV3-1/TRBV3-2; D gene: .; CDR3 protein: CASSQEGADTQYF; CDR3 DNA: TGTGCCAGCAGCCAAGAAGGGGCCGATACGCAGTATTTT
J gene: TRBJ2-7; clone size: .; V gene: TRBV19; D gene: .; CDR3 protein: CASSTRDSSSYEQYF; CDR3 DNA: TGTGCCAGTAGTACCCGGGACTCCTCCTCCTACGAGCAGTACTTC
J gene: TRBJ2-4; clone size: once; V gene: TRBV28; D gene: TRBD1; CDR3 protein: CASSFPGTGVSFGNIQYF; CDR3 DNA: TGTGCCAGCAGTTTCCCCGGGACAGGGGTTTCGTTCGGAAACATTCAGTACTTC
J gene: TRBJ1-1; clone size: .; V gene: TRBV5-6; D gene: TRBD1; CDR3 protein: CASKRQGFGPGAFF; CDR3 DNA: TGTGCCAGCAAAAGACAGGGTTTCGGCCCGGGAGCTTTCTTT
J gene: TRBJ2-2; clone size: .; V gene: TRBV11-2; D gene: TRBD2; CDR3 protein: CASSLLSIGRMNTGELFF; CDR3 DNA: TGTGCCAGCAGCTTATTGTCTATCGGGAGGATGAACACCGGGGAGCTGTTTTTT
J gene: TRBJ1-2; clone size: .; V gene: TRBV4-1; D gene: .; CDR3 protein: CASSQDTANYGYTF; CDR3 DNA: TGCGCCAGCAGCCAAGATACCGCGAACTATGGCTACACCTTC
J gene: TRBJ2-7; clone size: .; V gene: TRBV4-2; D gene: TRBD2; CDR3 protein: CASSPGTSDYEQYF; CDR3 DNA: TGTGCCAGCAGCCCCGGGACTAGCGACTACGAGCAGTACTTC
J gene: TRBJ1-2; clone size: .; V gene: TRBV28; D gene: TRBD1; CDR3 protein: CATEDRGRRGYTF; CDR3 DNA: TGTGCCACAGAGGACAGGGGGCGTCGAGGCTACACCTTC
J gene: TRBJ1-2; clone size: .; V gene: TRBV24-1; D gene: .; CDR3 protein: CATSDAARVSGYTF; CDR3 DNA: TGTGCCACCAGTGATGCCGCCAGGGTTAGTGGCTACACCTTC
J gene: TRBJ2-1; clone size: .; V gene: TRBV5-6; D gene: .; CDR3 protein: CASSQPRGSGNEQFF; CDR3 DNA: TGTGCCAGCAGCCAGCCCCGGGGGAGCGGCAATGAGCAGTTCTTC
J gene: TRBJ2-1; clone size: .; V gene: TRBV3-1/TRBV3-2; D gene: TRBD2; CDR3 protein: CASRPRGGDNEQFF; CDR3 DNA: TGTGCCAGCAGGCCACGGGGGGGAGACAATGAGCAGTTCTTC